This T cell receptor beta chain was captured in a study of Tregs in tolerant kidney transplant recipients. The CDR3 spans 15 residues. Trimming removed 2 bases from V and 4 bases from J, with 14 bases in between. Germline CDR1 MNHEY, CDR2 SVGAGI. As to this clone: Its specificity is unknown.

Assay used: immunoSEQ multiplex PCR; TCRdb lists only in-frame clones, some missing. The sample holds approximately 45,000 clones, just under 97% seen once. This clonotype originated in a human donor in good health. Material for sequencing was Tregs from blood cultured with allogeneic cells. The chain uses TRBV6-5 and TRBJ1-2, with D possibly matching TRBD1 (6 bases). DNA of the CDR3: TGTGCCAGCAGTTACCCGGACAGTCACGGCTATGGCTACACCTTC. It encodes CASSYPDSHGYGYTF.